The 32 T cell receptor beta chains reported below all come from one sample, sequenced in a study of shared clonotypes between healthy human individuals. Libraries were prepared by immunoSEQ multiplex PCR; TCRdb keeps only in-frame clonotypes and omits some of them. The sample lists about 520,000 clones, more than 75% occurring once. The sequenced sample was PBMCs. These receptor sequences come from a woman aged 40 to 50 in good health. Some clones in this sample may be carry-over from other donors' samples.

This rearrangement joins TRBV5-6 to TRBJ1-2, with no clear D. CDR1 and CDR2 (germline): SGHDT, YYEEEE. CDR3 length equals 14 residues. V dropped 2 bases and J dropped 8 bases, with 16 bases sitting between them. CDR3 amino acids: CASSFAALAGGYTF. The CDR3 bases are TGTGCCAGCAGCTTCGCCGCATTGGCCGGCGGCTACACCTTC.

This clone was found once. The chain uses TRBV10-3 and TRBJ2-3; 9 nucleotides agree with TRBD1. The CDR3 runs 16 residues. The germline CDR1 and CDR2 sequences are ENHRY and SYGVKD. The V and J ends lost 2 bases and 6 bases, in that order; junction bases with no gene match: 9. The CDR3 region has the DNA TGTGCCATCAGTGAGCGGGCTAGCGGACAGGGGGATACGCAGTATTTT. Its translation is CAISERASGQGDTQYF.

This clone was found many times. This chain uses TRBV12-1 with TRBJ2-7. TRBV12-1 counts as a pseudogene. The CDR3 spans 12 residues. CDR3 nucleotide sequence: TGTGCCAGCAGGCCCCCCACCTACGAGCAGTACTTC. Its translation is CASRPPTYEQYF.

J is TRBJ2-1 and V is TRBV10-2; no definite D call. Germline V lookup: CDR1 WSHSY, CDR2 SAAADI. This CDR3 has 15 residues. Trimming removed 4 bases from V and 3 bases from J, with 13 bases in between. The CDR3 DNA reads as TGCGCCAGCAGTGCTTCAGACCTGGGCTACAATGAGCAGTTCTTC. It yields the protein CASSASDLGYNEQFF.

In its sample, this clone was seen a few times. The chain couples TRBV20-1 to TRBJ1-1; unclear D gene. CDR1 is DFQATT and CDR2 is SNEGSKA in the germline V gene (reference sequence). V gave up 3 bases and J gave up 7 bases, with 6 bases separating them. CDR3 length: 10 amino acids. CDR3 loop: CSARTFEAFF. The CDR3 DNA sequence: TGCAGTGCTAGGACTTTTGAAGCTTTCTTT.

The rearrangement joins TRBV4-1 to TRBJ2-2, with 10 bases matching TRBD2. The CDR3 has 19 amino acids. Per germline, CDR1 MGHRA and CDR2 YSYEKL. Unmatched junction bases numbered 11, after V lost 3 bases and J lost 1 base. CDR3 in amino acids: CASSHPLAGVGRNTGELFF. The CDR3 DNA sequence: TGCGCCAGCAGCCATCCCCTAGCGGGAGTGGGCCGGAACACCGGGGAGCTGTTTTTT.

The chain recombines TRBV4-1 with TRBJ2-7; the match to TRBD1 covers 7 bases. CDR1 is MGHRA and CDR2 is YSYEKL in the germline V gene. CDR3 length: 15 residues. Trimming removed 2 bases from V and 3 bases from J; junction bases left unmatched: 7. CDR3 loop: CASSQYARQGYEQYF. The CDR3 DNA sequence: TGCGCCAGCAGCCAATACGCTCGACAGGGCTACGAGCAGTACTTC.

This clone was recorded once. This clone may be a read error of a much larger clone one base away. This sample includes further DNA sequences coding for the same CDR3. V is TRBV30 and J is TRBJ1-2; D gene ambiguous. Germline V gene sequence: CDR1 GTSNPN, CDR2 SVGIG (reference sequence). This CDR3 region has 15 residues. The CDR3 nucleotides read TGTGCCTGCCTCTGGGGTTCCGGGGAAGTCCATGGCTACACATTC. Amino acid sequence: CACLWGSGEVHGYTF.

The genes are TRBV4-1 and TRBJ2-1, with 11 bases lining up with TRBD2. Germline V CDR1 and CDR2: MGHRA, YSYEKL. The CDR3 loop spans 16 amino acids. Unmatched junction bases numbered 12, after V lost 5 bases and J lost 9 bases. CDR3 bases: TGCGCCAGCAGCTATGCGGCAACTAGCGGGAGCTTTGAGCAGTTCTTC. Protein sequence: CASSYAATSGSFEQFF.

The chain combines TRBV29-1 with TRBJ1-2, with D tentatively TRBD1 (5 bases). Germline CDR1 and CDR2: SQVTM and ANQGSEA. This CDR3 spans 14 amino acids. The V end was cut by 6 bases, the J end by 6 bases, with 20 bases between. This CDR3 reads CSVQDKGDRHGYTF. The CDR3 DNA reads TGCAGCGTACAGGACAAAGGGGATCGGCATGGCTACACCTTC.

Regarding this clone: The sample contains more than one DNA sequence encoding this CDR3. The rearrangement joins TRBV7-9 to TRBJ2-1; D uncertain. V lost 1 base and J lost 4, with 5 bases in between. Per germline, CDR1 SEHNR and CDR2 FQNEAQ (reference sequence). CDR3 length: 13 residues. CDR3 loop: CASSLGRYNEQFF. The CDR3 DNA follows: TGTGCCAGCAGCTTAGGCAGATACAATGAGCAGTTCTTC. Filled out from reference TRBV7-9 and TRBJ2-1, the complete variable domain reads DTGVSQNPRHKITKRGQNVTFRCDPISEHNRLYWYRQTLGQGPEFLTYFQNEAQLEKSRLLSDRFSAERPKGSFSTLEIQRTEQGDSAMYLCASSLGRYNEQFFGPGTRLTVL.

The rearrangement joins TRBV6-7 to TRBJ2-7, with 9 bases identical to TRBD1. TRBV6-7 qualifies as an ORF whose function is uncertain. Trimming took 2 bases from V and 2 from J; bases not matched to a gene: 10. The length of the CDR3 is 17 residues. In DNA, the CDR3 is TGTGCCAGCAGTTACCTTACCCGGGACAGGGCCACCTACGAGCAGTACTTC. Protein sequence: CASSYLTRDRATYEQYF.

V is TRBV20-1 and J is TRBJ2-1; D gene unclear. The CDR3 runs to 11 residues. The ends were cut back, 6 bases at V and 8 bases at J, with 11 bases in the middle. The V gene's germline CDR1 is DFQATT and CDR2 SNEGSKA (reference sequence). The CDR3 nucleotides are TGCAGTGCGCAGGATCACCATGAGCAGTTCTTC. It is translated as CSAQDHHEQFF.

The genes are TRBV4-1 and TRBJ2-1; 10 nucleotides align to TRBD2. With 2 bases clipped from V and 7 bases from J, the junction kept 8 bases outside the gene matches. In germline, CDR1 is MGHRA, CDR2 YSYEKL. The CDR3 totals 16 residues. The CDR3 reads CASSQPLAGVVNEQFF. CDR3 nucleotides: TGCGCCAGCAGCCAACCCCTAGCGGGAGTTGTTAATGAGCAGTTCTTC.

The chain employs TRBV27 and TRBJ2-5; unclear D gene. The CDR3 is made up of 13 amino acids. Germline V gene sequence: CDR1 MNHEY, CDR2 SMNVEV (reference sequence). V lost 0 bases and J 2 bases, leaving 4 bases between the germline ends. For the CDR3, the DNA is TGTGCCAGCAGTTTATCGTATCAAGAGACCCAGTACTTC. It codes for CASSLSYQETQYF.

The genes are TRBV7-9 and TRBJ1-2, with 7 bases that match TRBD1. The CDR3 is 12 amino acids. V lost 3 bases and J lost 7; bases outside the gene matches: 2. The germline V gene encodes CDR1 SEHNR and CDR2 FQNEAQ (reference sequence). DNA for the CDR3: TGTGCCAGCAGCTTCAGGGACAGTGGCTACACCTTC. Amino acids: CASSFRDSGYTF.

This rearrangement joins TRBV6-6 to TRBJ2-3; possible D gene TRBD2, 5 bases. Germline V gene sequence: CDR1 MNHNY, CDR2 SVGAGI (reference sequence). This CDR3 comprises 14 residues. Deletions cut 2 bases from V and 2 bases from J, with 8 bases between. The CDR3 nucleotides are TGTGCCAGCAGTTACGGAGGCCTCACAGATACGCAGTATTTT. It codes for CASSYGGLTDTQYF.

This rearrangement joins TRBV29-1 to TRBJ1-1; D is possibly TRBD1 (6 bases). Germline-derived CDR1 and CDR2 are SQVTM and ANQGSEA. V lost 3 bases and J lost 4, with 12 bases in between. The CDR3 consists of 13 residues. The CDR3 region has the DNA TGCAGCGTTGAGACAGGTTTGGCCACTGAAGCTTTCTTT. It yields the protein CSVETGLATEAFF.

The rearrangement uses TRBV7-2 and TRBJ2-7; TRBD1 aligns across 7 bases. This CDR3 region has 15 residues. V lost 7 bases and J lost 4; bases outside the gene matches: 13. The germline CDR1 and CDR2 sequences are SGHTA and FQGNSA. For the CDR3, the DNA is TGTGCCAGCACTTTAGACCTAGGGGGCCCTTACGAGCAGTACTTC. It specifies CASTLDLGGPYEQYF.

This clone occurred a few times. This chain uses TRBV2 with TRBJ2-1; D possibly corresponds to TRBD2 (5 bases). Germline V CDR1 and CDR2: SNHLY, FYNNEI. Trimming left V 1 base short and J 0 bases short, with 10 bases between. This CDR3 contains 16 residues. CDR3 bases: TGTGCCAGCAGTGAAGGAGGGCCTTACTCCTACAATGAGCAGTTCTTC. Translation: CASSEGGPYSYNEQFF.

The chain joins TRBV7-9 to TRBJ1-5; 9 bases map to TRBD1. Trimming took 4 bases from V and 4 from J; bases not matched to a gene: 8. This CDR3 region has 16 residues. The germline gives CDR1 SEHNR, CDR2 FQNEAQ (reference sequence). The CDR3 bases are TGTGCCAGCAGCTCCGGGACAGGGTTGGGGAATCAGCCCCAGCATTTT. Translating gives CASSSGTGLGNQPQHF. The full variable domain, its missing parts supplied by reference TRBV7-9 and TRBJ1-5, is DTGVSQNPRHKITKRGQNVTFRCDPISEHNRLYWYRQTLGQGPEFLTYFQNEAQLEKSRLLSDRFSAERPKGSFSTLEIQRTEQGDSAMYLCASSSGTGLGNQPQHFGDGTRLSIL.

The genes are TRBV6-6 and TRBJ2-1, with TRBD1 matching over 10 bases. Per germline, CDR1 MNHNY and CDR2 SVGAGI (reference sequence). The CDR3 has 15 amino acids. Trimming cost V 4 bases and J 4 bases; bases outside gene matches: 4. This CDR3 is CASSSRDRGYNEQFF. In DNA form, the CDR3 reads TGTGCCAGCAGTTCCCGGGACAGGGGATACAATGAGCAGTTCTTC.

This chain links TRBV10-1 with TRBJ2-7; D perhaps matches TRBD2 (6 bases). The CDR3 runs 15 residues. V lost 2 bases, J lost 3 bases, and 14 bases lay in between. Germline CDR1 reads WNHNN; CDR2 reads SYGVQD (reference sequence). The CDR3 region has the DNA TGCGCCAGCAGTGAGGAGGAGGGCAGATTCTACGAGCAGTACTTC. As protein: CASSEEEGRFYEQYF.

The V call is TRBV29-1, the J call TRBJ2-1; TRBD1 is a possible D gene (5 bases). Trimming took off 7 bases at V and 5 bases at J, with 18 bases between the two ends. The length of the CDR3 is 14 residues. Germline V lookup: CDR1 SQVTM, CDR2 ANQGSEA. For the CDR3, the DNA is TGCAGCGAGATATCAGGGATGTCACACAATGAGCAGTTCTTC. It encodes CSEISGMSHNEQFF.

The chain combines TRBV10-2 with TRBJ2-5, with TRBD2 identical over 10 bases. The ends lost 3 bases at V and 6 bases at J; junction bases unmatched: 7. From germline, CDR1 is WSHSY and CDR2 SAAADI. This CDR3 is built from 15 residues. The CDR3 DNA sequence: TGCGCCAGCAGTGATTGGGCTAGCGGGAGAAAGACCCAGTACTTC. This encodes CASSDWASGRKTQYF.

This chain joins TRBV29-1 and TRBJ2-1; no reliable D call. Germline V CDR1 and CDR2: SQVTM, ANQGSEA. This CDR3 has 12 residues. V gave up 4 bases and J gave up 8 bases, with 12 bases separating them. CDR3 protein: CSVGMGYDEQFF. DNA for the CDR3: TGCAGCGTTGGTATGGGTTATGATGAGCAGTTCTTC.

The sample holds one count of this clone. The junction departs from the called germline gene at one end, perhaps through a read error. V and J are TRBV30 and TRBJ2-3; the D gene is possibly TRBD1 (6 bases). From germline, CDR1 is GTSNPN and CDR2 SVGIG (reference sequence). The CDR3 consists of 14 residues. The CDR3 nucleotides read TGTGCCTGGATGAGGGGGAGAAGCACAGGTACGCAGTATTTC. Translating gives CAWMRGRSTGTQYF.

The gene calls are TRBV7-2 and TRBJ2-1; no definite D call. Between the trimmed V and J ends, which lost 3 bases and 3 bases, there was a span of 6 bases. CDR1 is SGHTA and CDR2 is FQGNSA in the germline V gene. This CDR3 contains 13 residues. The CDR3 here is CASSFYLYNEQFF. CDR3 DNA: TGTGCCAGCAGCTTCTACCTCTACAATGAGCAGTTCTTC.

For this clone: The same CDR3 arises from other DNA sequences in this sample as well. This CDR3 reads CASSLQYEQYF. The CDR3 DNA is TGTGCCAGCAGTTTGCAGTACGAGCAGTACTTC. The chain links TRBV28 to TRBJ2-7; D is undetermined. This CDR3 comprises 11 residues. V was shortened by 3 bases and J by 4 bases, with 4 bases between the two germline ends. Germline V lookup: CDR1 MDHEN, CDR2 SYDVKM.

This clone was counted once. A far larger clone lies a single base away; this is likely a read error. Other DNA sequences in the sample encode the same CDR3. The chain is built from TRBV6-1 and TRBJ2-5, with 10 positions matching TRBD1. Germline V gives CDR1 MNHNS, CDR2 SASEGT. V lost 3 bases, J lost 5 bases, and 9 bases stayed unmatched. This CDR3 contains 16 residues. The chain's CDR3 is CASSEAGGQGYETQYF. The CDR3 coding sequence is TGTGCCAGCAGTGAGGCGGGGGGACAGGGGTATGAGACCCAGTACTTC.

Here the CDR3 reads CASSLQGPKQYF. In nucleotides, the CDR3 is TGTGCCAGCAGTTTACAGGGCCCTAAACAGTACTTC. The rearrangement joins TRBV28 to TRBJ2-7; TRBD1 is a possible D gene (5 bases). The CDR3 totals 12 residues. V was shortened by 2 bases and J by 10 bases, with 12 bases between the two germline ends. Looked up from germline, CDR1 is MDHEN and CDR2 is SYDVKM.

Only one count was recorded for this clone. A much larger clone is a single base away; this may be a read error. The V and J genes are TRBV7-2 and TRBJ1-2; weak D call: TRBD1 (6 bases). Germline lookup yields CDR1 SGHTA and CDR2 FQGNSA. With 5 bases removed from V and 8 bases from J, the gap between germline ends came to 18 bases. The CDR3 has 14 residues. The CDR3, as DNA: TGTGCCAGCAGCCCTATGCGGCAGGGGAGCGGCTACACCTTC. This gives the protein CASSPMRQGSGYTF.